This TCR beta chain originates from a study of PD-1 blockade in mismatch repair-deficient tumors. In the study overall: All were previously treated, progressing patients with approximately 11 mismatch repair-deficient cancer types. Findings and caveats of the study: Rapid post-treatment expansion, then contraction, generally preceding radiologic response, marked tumor-resident clones.

All patients were mismatch repair deficient, assessed by either PCR or immunohistochemistry. The TCR-sequenced patients were three responders to pembrolizumab. Remarks on this clone: No antigen is known for it.

This CDR3 has 14 amino acids. Germline CDR1 reads MNHEY; CDR2 reads SVGAGI. V lost 6 bases and J 5 bases, leaving 14 bases between the germline ends. Here immunoSEQ multiplex PCR was the method, and the copy in TCRdb shows in-frame clones only, minus some. The profile covers tens of thousands of clones, with 60% to 80% appearing a single time and roughly 5.1% taken by the ten largest. Sequencing was performed on peripheral blood, taken 2 weeks after starting pembrolizumab. This rearrangement joins TRBV6-5 to TRBJ1-5; tentatively, D is TRBD1 (6 bases). The receptor comes from an adult with mismatch repair-deficient cancer. CDR3 loop: CASRRTGFDQPQHF. CDR3 in DNA: TGTGCCAGCAGACGCACAGGGTTTGATCAGCCCCAGCATTTT.